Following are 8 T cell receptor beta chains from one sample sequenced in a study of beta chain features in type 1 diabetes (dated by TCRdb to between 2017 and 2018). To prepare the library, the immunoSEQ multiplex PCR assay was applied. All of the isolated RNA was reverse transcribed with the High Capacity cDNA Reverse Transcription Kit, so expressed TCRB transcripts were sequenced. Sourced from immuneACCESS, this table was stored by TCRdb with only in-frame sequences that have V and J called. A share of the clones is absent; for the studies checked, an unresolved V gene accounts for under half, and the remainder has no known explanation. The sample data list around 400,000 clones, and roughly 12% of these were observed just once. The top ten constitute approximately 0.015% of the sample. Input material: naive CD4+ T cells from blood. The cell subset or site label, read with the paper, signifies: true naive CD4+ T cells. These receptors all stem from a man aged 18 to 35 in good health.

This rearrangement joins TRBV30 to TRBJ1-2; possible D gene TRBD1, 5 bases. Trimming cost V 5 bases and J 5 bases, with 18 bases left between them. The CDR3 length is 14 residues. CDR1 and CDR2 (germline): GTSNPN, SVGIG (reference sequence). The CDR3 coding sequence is TGTGCCTGGGACGGGGGTGTTGGCTATTATGGCTACACCTTC. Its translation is CAWDGGVGYYGYTF.

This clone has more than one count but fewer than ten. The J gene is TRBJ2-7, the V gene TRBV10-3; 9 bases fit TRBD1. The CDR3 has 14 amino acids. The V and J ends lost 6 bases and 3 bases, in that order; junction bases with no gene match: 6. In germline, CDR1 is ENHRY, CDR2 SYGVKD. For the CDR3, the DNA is TGTGCCATCAGAACAGGGGGCGAAGGCTACGAGCAGTACTTC. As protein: CAIRTGGEGYEQYF.

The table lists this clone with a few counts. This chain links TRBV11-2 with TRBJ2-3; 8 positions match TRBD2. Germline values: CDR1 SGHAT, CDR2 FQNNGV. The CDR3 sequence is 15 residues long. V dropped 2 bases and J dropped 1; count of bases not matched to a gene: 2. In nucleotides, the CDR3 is TGTGCCAGCAGCTTAAGCGGGAGTGGCACAGATACGCAGTATTTT. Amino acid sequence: CASSLSGSGTDTQYF. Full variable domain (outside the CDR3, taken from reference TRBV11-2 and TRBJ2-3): EAGVAQSPRYKIIEKRQSVAFWCNPISGHATLYWYQQILGQGPKLLIQFQNNGVVDDSQLPKDRFSAERLKGVDSTLKIQPAKLEDSAVYLCASSLSGSGTDTQYFGPGTRLTVL.

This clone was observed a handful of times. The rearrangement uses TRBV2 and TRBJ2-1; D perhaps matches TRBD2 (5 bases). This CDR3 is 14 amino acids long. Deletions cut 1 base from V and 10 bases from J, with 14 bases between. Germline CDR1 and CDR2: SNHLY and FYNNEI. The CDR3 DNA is TGTGCCAGCAGTGAAGGCAGGACCACGGGGGAGCAGTTCTTC. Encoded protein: CASSEGRTTGEQFF.

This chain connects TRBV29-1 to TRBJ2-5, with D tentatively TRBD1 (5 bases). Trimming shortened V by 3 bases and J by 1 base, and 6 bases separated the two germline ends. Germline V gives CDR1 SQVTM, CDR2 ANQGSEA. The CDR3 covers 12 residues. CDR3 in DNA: TGCAGCGTTGAGGGGCTCCAAGAGACCCAGTACTTC. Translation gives CSVEGLQETQYF.

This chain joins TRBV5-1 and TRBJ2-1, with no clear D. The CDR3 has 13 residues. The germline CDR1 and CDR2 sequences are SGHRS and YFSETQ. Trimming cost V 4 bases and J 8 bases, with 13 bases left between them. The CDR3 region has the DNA TGCGCCAGCAGCCCACGTCGGAGCCATGAGCAGTTCTTC. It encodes CASSPRRSHEQFF.

DNA for the CDR3: TGTGCCACCGCACTATCTTCGAGAACTGAAGCTTTCTTT. Its translation is CATALSSRTEAFF. This sequence joins TRBV28 and TRBJ1-1; D is unclear. CDR3 length: 13 amino acids. Germline V gene sequence: CDR1 MDHEN, CDR2 SYDVKM. V was shortened by 10 bases and J by 5 bases, with 17 bases between the two germline ends.

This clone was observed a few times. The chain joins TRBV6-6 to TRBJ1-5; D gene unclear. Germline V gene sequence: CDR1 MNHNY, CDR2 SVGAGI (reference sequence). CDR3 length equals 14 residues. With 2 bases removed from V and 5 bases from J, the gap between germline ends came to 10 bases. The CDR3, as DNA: TGTGCCAGCAGTTACCCCAGCGATGATCAGCCCCAGCATTTT. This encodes CASSYPSDDQPQHF.